This T cell receptor (beta chain) originates from a study of cytomegalovirus exposure and HLA in healthy donors. Study-level points and caveats: It was about 150 TCR beta chains that were listed as cytomegalovirus-associated. Clonal expansion, a later analysis showed, was greater in HLA-associated TCR beta chains than in equally common others.

This clone has only one observation. The antigen remains unidentified. The PCR used 60 Vbeta and 13 Jbeta primers. The table came from immunoSEQ multiplex PCR; TCRdb's copy has only in-frame clones and leaves some out. The repertoire holds 150,000 to 200,000 clones, with roughly 74% as singletons. The CDR3 length is 10 residues. CDR1 is SEHNR, CDR2 FQNEAQ, per germline (reference sequence). Trimming took 8 bases from V and 4 from J, leaving 3 bases between them. The chain is built from TRBV7-9 and TRBJ2-4; no reliable D call. Sequenced sample: PBMCs. The clonotype was recovered from a woman in her thirties in good health and CMV-seropositive. CDR3 sequence (DNA): TGTGCCAGCTCGAAAAACATTCAGTACTTC. It encodes CASSKNIQYF.